Reported below is one TCR beta chain. The data are from a study of shared clonotypes between healthy human individuals. Study details: Each donor's CD4 naive and CD4 memory cells filled three plates apiece, CD8 naive two, and CD8 memory one.

Libraries were prepared by immunoSEQ multiplex PCR; TCRdb keeps only in-frame clonotypes and omits some of them. This sample has about 610,000 clones, with less than 98% found just once. The sequencing input was naive CD4+ T cells sorted from blood. The subset is: CD45RA+ positively selected. The receptor's source is a woman in her 30s in good health.

Here the CDR3 reads CASSLRRDRGDEKLFF. In DNA form, the CDR3 reads TGTGCCAGCAGCTTGCGCCGGGACAGGGGGGATGAAAAACTGTTTTTT. The V gene is TRBV11-2, the J gene TRBJ1-4; 11 nucleotides match TRBD1. V shed 3 bases and J 6 bases; nucleotides not matched to a gene: 6. CDR1 SGHAT and CDR2 FQNNGV come from the germline V gene. This CDR3 is 16 amino acids long.